This T cell receptor (beta chain) was sequenced in a study of blood T cell repertoires in COVID-19. Study as a whole: Researchers got acute and convalescent COVID-19 samples from the United States, Italy and Spain. From T cells, B-cell-depleted T cells, or PBMCs came the material, which was cDNA or gDNA.

Per the original methods: Reference gene primer amplification in the assay estimated nucleated cell counts. Profiled with immunoSEQ multiplex PCR; TCRdb holds only in-frame clones, not every one. V and J calls plus clone size are reproduced from that table; the DNA served to infer D and trimming. The sample carries about 30,000 clones, 92% recorded once. V shed 0 bases, J shed 2 bases, and the junction held 3 bases outside the gene matches. CDR1 MNHEY and CDR2 SMNVEV come from the germline V gene (reference sequence). CDR3 length equals 16 residues. This TCR came from a man between 50 and 59 years old with active COVID-19. Sequenced: peripheral blood. The rearrangement links TRBV27 to TRBJ2-1; 8 nucleotides line up with TRBD2. CDR3 in DNA: TGTGCCAGCAGTTTATCGCGGGGGGCCGCCTACAATGAGCAGTTCTTC. The encoded protein is CASSLSRGAAYNEQFF.